Each of the 3 T cell receptor beta chains below was sequenced from the same sample in a study of shared T cell receptors in the human thymus. Assay used: immunoSEQ multiplex PCR; TCRdb lists only in-frame clones, some missing. The sample records about 380,000 clones, 85% to 95% being singletons. Input material: thymocytes. Source of these receptors: a human donor.

The chain recombines TRBV27 with TRBJ2-2, with a possible D match to TRBD2 (5 bases). Germline CDR1 reads MNHEY; CDR2 reads SMNVEV (reference sequence). The CDR3 extends over 15 amino acids. Trimming removed 3 bases from V and 3 bases from J, with 11 bases in between. The CDR3 loop is CASSFEGPDTGELFF. CDR3 nucleotides: TGTGCCAGCAGTTTCGAGGGCCCCGACACCGGGGAGCTGTTTTTT.

The chain recombines TRBV14 with TRBJ2-5; possibly TRBD1 or TRBD2 for D (5 bases each). The germline V and J ends were trimmed by 1 base and 1 base, with 7 bases remaining between them. Germline V gene lookup returns CDR1 SGHDN and CDR2 FVKESK. The CDR3 contains 14 residues. The CDR3 coding sequence is TGTGCCAGCAGCCAAGCGAGGGGCCAAGAGACCCAGTACTTC. It is translated as CASSQARGQETQYF.

The CDR3 coding sequence is TGTGCCAGCACCCATGGGGTGCGTGAGCAGTACTTC. Encoded protein: CASTHGVREQYF. The chain combines TRBV11-2 with TRBJ2-7, with D unresolved. Looked up from germline, CDR1 is SGHAT and CDR2 is FQNNGV. This CDR3 is built from 12 residues. Trimming cost V 7 bases and J 7 bases, with 14 bases left between them.